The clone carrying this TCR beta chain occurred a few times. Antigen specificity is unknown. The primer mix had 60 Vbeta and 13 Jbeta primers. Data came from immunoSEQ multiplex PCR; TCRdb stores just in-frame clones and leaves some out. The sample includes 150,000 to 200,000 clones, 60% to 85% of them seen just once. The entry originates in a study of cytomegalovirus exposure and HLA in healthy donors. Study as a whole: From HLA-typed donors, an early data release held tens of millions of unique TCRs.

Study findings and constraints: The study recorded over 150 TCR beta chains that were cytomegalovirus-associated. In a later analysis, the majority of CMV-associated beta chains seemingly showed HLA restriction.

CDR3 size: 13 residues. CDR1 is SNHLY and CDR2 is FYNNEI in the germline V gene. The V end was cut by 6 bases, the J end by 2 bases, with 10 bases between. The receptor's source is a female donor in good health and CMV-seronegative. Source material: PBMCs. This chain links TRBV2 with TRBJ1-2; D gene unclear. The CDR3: CASRGNGNYGYTF. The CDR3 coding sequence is TGTGCCAGCAGAGGTAACGGGAACTATGGCTACACCTTC.